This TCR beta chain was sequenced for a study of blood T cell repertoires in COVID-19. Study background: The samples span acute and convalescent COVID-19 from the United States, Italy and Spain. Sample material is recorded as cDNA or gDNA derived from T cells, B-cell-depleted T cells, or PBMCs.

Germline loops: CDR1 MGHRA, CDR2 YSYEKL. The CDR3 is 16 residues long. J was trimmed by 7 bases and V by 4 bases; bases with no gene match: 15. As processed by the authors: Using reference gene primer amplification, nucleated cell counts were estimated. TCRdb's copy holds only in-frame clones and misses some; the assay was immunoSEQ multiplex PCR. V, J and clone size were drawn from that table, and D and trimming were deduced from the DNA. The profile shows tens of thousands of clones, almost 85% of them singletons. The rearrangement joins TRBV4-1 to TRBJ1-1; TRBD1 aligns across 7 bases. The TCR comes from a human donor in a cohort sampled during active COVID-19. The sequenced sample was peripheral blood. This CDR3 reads CASSPNPTGSFGEAFF. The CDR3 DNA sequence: TGCGCCAGCAGCCCCAACCCGACAGGGTCATTTGGTGAAGCTTTCTTT.